This TCR beta chain was captured in a study of cytotoxic CD8 clonotypes in ibrutinib-treated CLL. About the study: Overall, around 25 responses were partial and 2 complete; following median about 70 months, around 15 patients stayed remitted and around twelve progressed.

Remarks on this clone: What it binds is unknown.

The study, taken as a whole, reports: Public clonotypes (which were uncommon) either contracted or remained stable on treatment.

Germline lookup yields CDR1 SGHRS and CDR2 YFSETQ. The CDR3 spans 12 residues. The V and J ends lost 3 bases and 1 base respectively, with 4 bases between them. Clones were sequenced by immunoSEQ multiplex PCR, and TCRdb holds only the in-frame ones, with some missing. The data show about 130,000 clones, with around 80% seen just once and about 3.5% held by the top ten. The TCR originated in a human donor with chronic lymphocytic leukemia. The chain combines TRBV5-1 with TRBJ1-2; D is unresolved. This specimen was PBMCs, taken after 24 months of ibrutinib treatment. CDR3 in amino acids: CASSSDNYGYTF. The DNA of the CDR3 is TGCGCCAGCAGCTCGGATAACTATGGCTACACCTTC.